This T cell receptor (beta chain) was captured in a study of blood T cell repertoires in COVID-19. Participants reported their clinical history, and cohort assignment relied on those reports. What the recovered Cohort 3 donors had was two negative PCRs, clearance, or symptom resolution. V was clipped by 2 bases and J by 7 bases, with 14 bases between them. The CDR3 covers 14 residues. Germline V CDR1 and CDR2: MNHEY, SVGEGT. Sequenced by immunoSEQ multiplex PCR; TCRdb stores in-frame clones only, minus some. This table has about 320,000 clones, 87% appearing once. The chain employs TRBV6-2 or TRBV6-3 and TRBJ1-1; D is ambiguous. The sequence derives from a woman in her late teens or twenties who had recovered from COVID-19. Material: PBMCs or T cells enriched from blood (not recorded which). This chain's CDR3 is CASSYPLLEGEAFF. In DNA form, the CDR3 reads TGTGCCAGCAGTTACCCCCTCCTTGAGGGTGAAGCTTTCTTT.